What follows are 20 T cell receptor beta chains derived from one specimen sequenced in a study of blood T cells in healthy people across ages. Together with a sample-barcoded 5' primer, a J-beta primer mix was included in a second PCR lasting roughly 6 to 12 cycles. From the 5' RACE reads, TCRdb called clonotypes with MiXCR, one entry per CDR3 protein. The repertoire includes 1.5 million to 2 million distinct CDR3 sequences, roughly 32% of them detected once, and about 11% sits in the top ten. The sequenced sample was blood. These receptors all stem from a woman in her 30s in good health.

This sequence joins TRBV15 and TRBJ2-7; weak D call: TRBD1 (8 bases). The CDR3 has 14 residues. Per germline, CDR1 LNHNV and CDR2 YYDKDF (reference sequence). V shed 5 bases and J shed 4 bases, with 15 bases lying between them. Here the CDR3 reads CATSAHRGGYEQYF. Here the CDR3 DNA reads TGTGCCACCAGCGCCCACAGGGGGGGGTACGAGCAGTACTTC.

This clonotype has just one count. The J gene is TRBJ1-2, the V gene TRBV2; D is possibly TRBD1 (6 bases). The CDR3 runs 15 residues. Germline lookup yields CDR1 SNHLY and CDR2 FYNNEI. Trimming shortened V by 3 bases and J by 3 bases, and 14 bases separated the two germline ends. The CDR3 sequence: CASSDARGGDYGYTF. CDR3 nucleotides: TGTGCCAGCAGTGACGCCCGAGGGGGGGACTATGGCTACACCTTC.

The rearrangement joins TRBV7-8 to TRBJ2-7; D is ambiguous. Matching the DNA end better, TRBJ2-5 makes the J call doubtful. Germline V gives CDR1 SGHVS, CDR2 FQNEAQ. CDR3 length equals 15 residues. The CDR3 DNA reads as TGTGCCAGCAGTTTAAAGTTTGTCACCCAAGAGACCCAGTACTTC. This encodes CASSLKFVTQETQYF.

This sequence joins TRBV7-9 and TRBJ1-5, with D uncertain. Per germline, CDR1 SEHNR and CDR2 FQNEAQ (reference sequence). Trimming removed 2 bases from V and 6 bases from J, with 5 bases in between. CDR3 length: 12 amino acids. CDR3: CASSLLLQPQHF. CDR3 coding DNA: TGTGCCAGCAGCTTACTCCTTCAGCCCCAGCATTTT.

CDR3 region: CSATGQARANYGYTF. For the CDR3, the DNA is TGCAGTGCCACCGGACAGGCACGAGCTAACTATGGCTACACCTTC. The chain carries TRBV20-1 and TRBJ1-2, with TRBD1 identical over 7 bases. The CDR3 length is 15 residues. The V and J ends lost 6 bases and 0 bases, in that order; junction bases with no gene match: 10. Germline V gene data show CDR1 as DFQATT and CDR2 as SNEGSKA (reference sequence).

In this sample, this clonotype turned up a few times. The chain uses TRBV6-2 or TRBV6-3 and TRBJ2-7, with TRBD1 matching 9 bases. Trimming took 6 bases from V and 6 from J; bases not matched to a gene: 9. The length of the CDR3 is 14 residues. CDR1 MNHEY and CDR2 SVGEGT come from the germline V gene. The CDR3 region is CASREQGAPGEQYF. The CDR3 bases are TGTGCCAGCAGAGAACAGGGGGCACCGGGCGAGCAGTACTTC.

This clonotype has just a few counts. This sequence joins TRBV7-2 and TRBJ2-1; 8 bases are shared with TRBD2. The V gene end was trimmed by 6 bases and the J gene end by 6 bases; junction bases not matched to a gene: 4. The V gene's germline CDR1 is SGHTA and CDR2 FQGNSA. The CDR3 contains 13 residues. The CDR3 reads CASRTGTSNEQFF. DNA for the CDR3: TGTGCCAGCAGGACCGGGACTAGCAATGAGCAGTTCTTC. Looking up the rest from reference TRBV7-2 and TRBJ2-1 gives the full variable domain: GAGVSQSPSNKVTEKGKDVELRCDPISGHTALYWYRQSLGQGLEFLIYFQGNSAPDKSGLPSDRFSAERTGGSVSTLTIQRTQQEDSAVYLCASRTGTSNEQFFGPGTRLTVL.

This clonotype was seen repeatedly, ten times or more. This chain connects TRBV4-2 to TRBJ2-1, with D possibly TRBD2 on 6 matching bases. V was trimmed by 1 base and J by 5 bases, leaving 6 bases between them. This CDR3 is built from 13 residues. Looked up from germline, CDR1 is LGHNA and CDR2 is YNFKEQ. CDR3 region: CASSQGGDNEQFF. As DNA, the CDR3 is TGTGCCAGCAGCCAAGGGGGGGACAATGAGCAGTTCTTC.

This clonotype was detected only a few times. The chain has TRBV28 and TRBJ1-1; D remains ambiguous. Germline-derived CDR1 and CDR2 are MDHEN and SYDVKM. Deletions cut 10 bases from V and 11 bases from J, with 14 bases between. CDR3 length equals 10 residues. CDR3 sequence: CATSTAQAFF. The DNA of the CDR3 is TGTGCCACATCAACGGCCCAGGCTTTCTTT.

This clonotype was detected only a few times. This chain uses TRBV5-1 with TRBJ1-2; 7 bases align to TRBD1. Trimming cost V 4 bases and J 4 bases; bases outside gene matches: 7. Germline CDR1 reads SGHRS; CDR2 reads YFSETQ. The CDR3 consists of 14 residues. The CDR3 coding sequence is TGCGCCAGCAGCGATCCCGGGACAGTCTATGGCTACACCTTC. Protein product: CASSDPGTVYGYTF. The entire variable domain, with the rest obtained from reference TRBV5-1 and TRBJ1-2, is as follows: KAGVTQTPRYLIKTRGQQVTLSCSPISGHRSVSWYQQTPGQGLQFLFEYFSETQRNKGNFPGRFSGRQFSNSRSEMNVSTLELGDSALYLCASSDPGTVYGYTFGSGTRLTVV.

Only a few counts were recorded for this clonotype. J is TRBJ1-2 and V is TRBV12-3 or TRBV12-4; D possibly corresponds to TRBD1 (6 bases). V lost 4 bases and J lost 4, with 10 bases in between. This CDR3 has 13 residues. The CDR3 loop is CASSSDSRYGYTF. CDR3 DNA: TGTGCCAGCAGTTCGGACAGCCGCTATGGCTACACCTTC.

A remark on this clonotype: A much larger clone is a single base away; this may be a read error. The chain joins TRBV4-1 to TRBJ2-5; 7 bases are shared with TRBD1. Germline-derived CDR1 and CDR2 are MGHRA and YSYEKL. The CDR3 has 15 amino acids. Written as DNA, the CDR3 is TGCGCCAGCGGCCAAGGAAGGACAGGCAAAGAGACCCAGTACTTC. It is translated as CASGQGRTGKETQYF.

In this sample, this clonotype turned up once. V usage is TRBV28 and J usage is TRBJ2-5; 8 bases fit TRBD1. Germline V lookup: CDR1 MDHEN, CDR2 SYDVKM. J lost 11 bases, V lost 6 bases, and 23 bases had no gene match. The CDR3 consists of 17 residues. CDR3 sequence (DNA): TGTGCCAGCAGCTTAGGACCGGTGGACAGGGCAGATCGTGGGCAGTACTTC. This gives the protein CASSLGPVDRADRGQYF.

This clonotype was seen only a few times. The V gene is TRBV2, the J gene TRBJ2-5; D not resolved. The J call may not be correct, given that the DNA end is closer to TRBJ2-7. The germline gives CDR1 SNHLY, CDR2 FYNNEI. The CDR3 is made up of 14 amino acids. The CDR3 protein is CASSLEGPVYEQYF. The CDR3 DNA is TGTGCCAGCAGTCTCGAAGGTCCGGTGTACGAGCAGTACTTC.

CDR3 nucleotide sequence: TGCAGTGCCTCGACTAGCGGGAGAGTAGATACGCAGTATTTT. Translated, it gives CSASTSGRVDTQYF. The rearrangement links TRBV20-1 to TRBJ2-3; 12 nucleotides align to TRBD2. The CDR3 totals 14 residues. Germline-derived CDR1 and CDR2 are DFQATT and SNEGSKA (reference sequence). Trimming removed 6 bases from V and 5 bases from J; junction bases left unmatched: 6.

The chain carries TRBV7-3 and TRBJ2-1, with a possible D match to TRBD1 (6 bases). CDR3 length: 14 residues. V gave up 2 bases and J gave up 9 bases, with 14 bases separating them. The V gene's germline CDR1 is SGHTA and CDR2 FQGTGA. The CDR3 protein is CASSLQVTGSEQFF. The CDR3 DNA sequence: TGTGCCAGCAGCTTACAGGTGACAGGAAGTGAGCAGTTCTTC.

This clonotype was seen more than once but under ten times. The chain is built from TRBV6-5 and TRBJ2-2; 7 bases agree with TRBD1. The germline gives CDR1 MNHEY, CDR2 SVGAGI. Trimming cost V 5 bases and J 3 bases; bases outside gene matches: 6. The CDR3 runs to 15 residues. CDR3 amino acids: CASSTGTAYTGELFF. CDR3 coding DNA: TGTGCCAGCAGTACAGGGACAGCCTACACCGGGGAGCTGTTTTTT.

This chain links TRBV5-1 with TRBJ2-1, with D perhaps being TRBD1 or TRBD2 (6 bases each). The CDR3 has 16 amino acids. With 3 bases removed from V and 6 bases from J, the gap between germline ends came to 19 bases. Germline CDR1 and CDR2: SGHRS and YFSETQ. The CDR3 protein is CASSSGTGARGNEQFF. CDR3 nucleotide sequence: TGCGCCAGCAGCTCAGGGACTGGCGCCAGGGGCAATGAGCAGTTCTTC.

The genes are TRBV28 and TRBJ2-3, with D maybe TRBD2 (5 bases). Germline-derived CDR1 and CDR2 are MDHEN and SYDVKM. V was shortened by 2 bases and J by 5 bases, with 20 bases between the two germline ends. The CDR3 totals 17 residues. The CDR3 region is CASSLNGLAGVGDTQYF. The CDR3 DNA reads as TGTGCCAGCAGTTTAAATGGGCTAGCAGGAGTCGGAGATACGCAGTATTTT.

This clonotype was detected many times. The V gene is TRBV5-1, the J gene TRBJ1-2; weak D call: TRBD1 (5 bases). Germline assignment: CDR1 SGHRS and CDR2 YFSETQ. There are 13 residues in the CDR3. The V and J ends lost 5 bases and 4 bases respectively, with 12 bases between them. This CDR3 reads CASSRGAGYGYTF. As DNA, the CDR3 is TGCGCCAGCAGTAGGGGCGCGGGCTATGGCTACACCTTC.